These T cell receptor beta chains were read from a single sample in a study of blood T cells in healthy people across ages. Each CDR3 protein is one row after TCRdb ran MiXCR on the 5' RACE reads. This table holds 980,000 or so distinct CDR3 sequences, about 48% found once. Input material: blood. The receptors originated from a man aged 25 to 45 in good health. The CDR3 runs from the conserved cysteine through the conserved F or W. A D gene is named only where the DNA matches it firmly. Where a row states a size, it is once, few, many or the class of an expanded clone; other rows omit it.

clone_size	d_call	v_call	j_call	cdr3_nt	cdr3_aa
few	TRBD1	TRBV3-1	TRBJ2-1	TGTGCCAGCAGCCAATCAGGGGGCCTGTACAATGAGCAGTTCTTC	CASSQSGGLYNEQFF
-	-	TRBV12-3/TRBV12-4	TRBJ2-7	TGTGCCAGCAGGGAACAGGGAGGCGAGCAGTACTTC	CASREQGGEQYF
few	-	TRBV14	TRBJ2-5	TGTGCCAGCAGTCAACGGGTGCAACTCCAGGAGACCCAGTACTTC	CASSQRVQLQETQYF
-	-	TRBV18	TRBJ1-4	TGTGCCAGCTCTCTCTCGGGCAGCGCAACTAATGAAAAACTGTTTTTT	CASSLSGSATNEKLFF
-	-	TRBV6-2/TRBV6-3	TRBJ1-2	TGTGCCAGCACCCCACTCCGGGACAAAGCGAATGGCTACACCTTC	CASTPLRDKANGYTF
-	-	TRBV28	TRBJ2-1	TGTGCCAGCAGTTACCTGAACAATGAGCAGTTCTTC	CASSYLNNEQFF
few	-	TRBV29-1	TRBJ2-7	TGCAGCGTTGAATCCAGAAATGGTTACGAGCAGTACTTC	CSVESRNGYEQYF
-	TRBD1	TRBV7-2	TRBJ2-5	TGTGCCAGCAGCTCCCAGACAGGGTCTCAAGAGACCCAGTACTTC	CASSSQTGSQETQYF
-	TRBD1	TRBV27	TRBJ1-6	TGTGCCAGCAGTTACGGGACAGCACTTAATTCACCCCTCCACTTT	CASSYGTALNSPLHF
-	TRBD2	TRBV27	TRBJ2-5	TGTGCCAGCAGTCGAGTACTAGGAAGCGGGGGATACAATGAGCAGTACTTC	CASSRVLGSGGYNEQYF
-	TRBD2	TRBV5-1	TRBJ2-3	TGCGCCAGCAGCTTCTTCCGGGGGGGCCTTTCATTCGCAGATACGCAGTATTTT	CASSFFRGGLSFADTQYF
few	TRBD1	TRBV6-5	TRBJ1-5	TGTGCCAGCATTCCCCGACAGGGAGGTCAGCCCCAGCATTTT	CASIPRQGGQPQHF
-	-	TRBV13	TRBJ1-2	TGTGCCAGCAGCTTAGGCCGTGAGGGGGTGGATGGCTACACCTTC	CASSLGREGVDGYTF
-	-	TRBV24-1	TRBJ1-4	TGTGCCACCAGTGACTCCAGTGTTGCAACTAATGAAAAACTGTTTTTT	CATSDSSVATNEKLFF
few	TRBD1	TRBV6-2/TRBV6-3	TRBJ2-5	TGTGCCAGCAGCCTCCGGGACAGTGACCAAGAGACCCAGTACTTC	CASSLRDSDQETQYF
-	TRBD1	TRBV6-2/TRBV6-3	TRBJ2-7	TGTGCCAGCAACCAGGGGGCCCCCTACGAGCAGTACTTC	CASNQGAPYEQYF
-	-	TRBV12-5	TRBJ1-5	TGTGCTAGTGGTCCGCCACCCCAGCCCCAGCATTTT	CASGPPPQPQHF
-	TRBD1	TRBV6-1	TRBJ1-1	TGTGCCAGCAGTCTTACAGGGGGCAACGGTGAAGCTTTCTTT	CASSLTGGNGEAFF
-	-	TRBV4-2	TRBJ2-1	TGTGCCAGCAGCCAAGATACACCCCGATCCTACAATGAGCAGTTCTTC	CASSQDTPRSYNEQFF
-	-	TRBV12-3/TRBV12-4	TRBJ2-7	TGTGCCAGCAGTTTGGCTGACACCTACTACGAGCAGTACTTC	CASSLADTYYEQYF
few	-	TRBV9	TRBJ1-2	TGTGCCAGCAGCGTGAGGGAGGTGAGCTATGGCTACACCTTC	CASSVREVSYGYTF
few	-	TRBV6-1	TRBJ2-7	TGTGCCAGCAGTCCAGGGGGGTTCAGATTGGTCCCGTCCCACGAGCAGTACTTC	CASSPGGFRLVPSHEQYF
once	-	TRBV28	TRBJ2-5	TGTGCCAGCAGGGTCCCGGGACATTTACCCGGACAAGAGACCCAGTACTTC	CASRVPGHLPGQETQYF
few	-	TRBV20-1	TRBJ2-1	TGCAGTGCTAGAGCCCCTAGAGACTCCTACAATGAGCAGTTCTTC	CSARAPRDSYNEQFF
-	-	TRBV5-1	TRBJ2-3	TGCGCCAGCAGCTCCCTATATAGCACAGATACGCAGTATTTT	CASSSLYSTDTQYF
-	-	TRBV6-5	TRBJ2-7	TGTGTCAGCAGCTACGCGACCCTAAGCGAGCAGTACTTC	CVSSYATLSEQYF
few	-	TRBV6-2/TRBV6-3	TRBJ2-2	TGTGCCAGCAGCCTAGACCAATACGGGGAGCTGTTTTTT	CASSLDQYGELFF
-	TRBD2	TRBV4-2	TRBJ2-7	TGTGCCAGCAGCATTAGCGGGGGGGCCCTCGACGAGCAGTACTTC	CASSISGGALDEQYF
-	-	TRBV4-1	TRBJ1-1	TGCGCCAGCAGCCAAGACGGGGCGGGGGTCGACACTGAAGCTTTCTTT	CASSQDGAGVDTEAFF
few	TRBD2	TRBV29-1	TRBJ2-3	TGCAGCGTTAAGGGAGGGATCGCAGATACGCAGTATTTT	CSVKGGIADTQYF
few	-	TRBV6-5	TRBJ1-6	TGTGCCAGCAGTTACTCTCTTAAAAACCTCTATTCACCCCTCCACTTT	CASSYSLKNLYSPLHF
-	TRBD2	TRBV5-1	TRBJ2-3	TGCGCCAGCAGCTTGACGGGACTAGCTACAGATACGCAGTATTTT	CASSLTGLATDTQYF
few	-	TRBV6-1	TRBJ1-2	TGTGCCAGCAGTCTTACCGACAGCTATGGCTACACCTTC	CASSLTDSYGYTF
few	-	TRBV7-9	TRBJ2-7	TGTGCCAGCAGCTTTGGGGTACCCGAGCAGTACTTC	CASSFGVPEQYF
few	-	TRBV20-1	TRBJ1-2	TGCAGTGCTAGAGACGACAAAGTCTATGGCTACACCTTC	CSARDDKVYGYTF
few	TRBD2	TRBV7-2	TRBJ2-5	TGTGCCAGCAGCCGTCCCCGGGCTAGCGGGGGCAATGAGCAGTACTTC	CASSRPRASGGNEQYF
-	-	TRBV4-1	TRBJ1-2	TGCGCCATCAGCCAAGCCTCCTATGGCTACACCTTC	CAISQASYGYTF
few	TRBD2	TRBV5-5	TRBJ2-5	TGTGCCAGCACGGGGACTAGCACCATCGGGACCCAGTACTTC	CASTGTSTIGTQYF
few	TRBD2	TRBV20-1	TRBJ2-1	TGCAGTGCTAAAGGGACTAGCGGGAGGAATGAGCAGTTCTTC	CSAKGTSGRNEQFF
few	-	TRBV20-1	TRBJ1-5	TGCAGTGCTAGAAGGGCGTACCTTACTTCGGTGGGCAATCAGCCCCAGCATTTT	CSARRAYLTSVGNQPQHF
-	-	TRBV7-9	TRBJ2-7	TGTGCCAGCAGCTTCCAGGGGGGCGCCCCTCTTGAGCAGTACTTC	CASSFQGGAPLEQYF
-	-	TRBV27	TRBJ2-3	TGTGCCAGCACCCAGGCAGGGCCCACAGATACGCAGTATTTT	CASTQAGPTDTQYF
-	-	TRBV4-3	TRBJ2-3	TGCGCCAGCAGCCAAGTGTCGGGACGGGGGCCCGAAAGCACAGATACGCAGTATTTT	CASSQVSGRGPESTDTQYF
few	-	TRBV9	TRBJ1-1	TGTGCCAGCAGCCCTCTCTCAGGGGATACTGAAGCTTTCTTT	CASSPLSGDTEAFF
-	TRBD1	TRBV15	TRBJ2-7	TGTGCCACCAGCCCGGACAGGGGACCCTACGAGCAGTACTTC	CATSPDRGPYEQYF
many	-	TRBV4-1	TRBJ2-6	TGCGCCAGCAGCCAAATCTTCGGACGGATCTCTGGGGCCAACGTCCTGACTTTC	CASSQIFGRISGANVLTF
once	-	TRBV5-1	TRBJ2-3	TGCGCCAGCAGCTTGGGCCCCCGGGGTGGCACAGATACGCAGTATTTT	CASSLGPRGGTDTQYF
-	-	TRBV2	TRBJ2-3	TGTGCCAGCAGTGAAGTCAGGGGAGATACGCAGTATTTT	CASSEVRGDTQYF
-	-	TRBV6-1	TRBJ1-1	TGTGCCAGCAGTGAAGCAGATTGGCCTGAAGCTTTCTTT	CASSEADWPEAFF
few	-	TRBV7-9	TRBJ2-5	TGTGCCAGCAGGTCTCCGGTCCGGGAGACCCAGTACTTC	CASRSPVRETQYF
-	TRBD2	TRBV11-2	TRBJ2-1	TGTGCCAGCAGATCCGAAGCGGGGTCCTACAATGAGCAGTTCTTC	CASRSEAGSYNEQFF
-	-	TRBV28	TRBJ2-7	TGTGCCAGCAGGTGGACGGGCTTCGGAGAGCAGTACTTC	CASRWTGFGEQYF
-	-	TRBV6-5	TRBJ2-3	TGTGCCAGCAGACGCACCCGGGGCCTCACAGATACGCAGTATTTT	CASRRTRGLTDTQYF
-	-	TRBV6-5	TRBJ2-1	TGTGCCAGCAGATACGGGACACCCCGCTCCTACAATGAGCAGTTCTTC	CASRYGTPRSYNEQFF
-	TRBD1	TRBV5-1	TRBJ2-1	TGCGCCAGCAGTCCTCGACAGGGGGCTATCTATGAGCGGTTCTTC	CASSPRQGAIYERFF
-	-	TRBV3-1	TRBJ1-2	TGTGCCAGCAGCCTTGAGACGGGTAGCGGTGGCTACACCTTC	CASSLETGSGGYTF
-	TRBD2	TRBV10-3	TRBJ2-1	TGTGCCATCAGTGATCAACTAGCGGGGGGATATGAGCAGTTCTTC	CAISDQLAGGYEQFF
many	-	TRBV29-1	TRBJ2-5	TGCAGCGTTGAAGTTGGAGGACCCCAGTACTTC	CSVEVGGPQYF
-	-	TRBV20-1	TRBJ1-4	TGCAGTGCTGGGTTTTCAGGGACGAATGAAAAACTGTTTTTT	CSAGFSGTNEKLFF
-	-	TRBV4-2	TRBJ2-3	TGTGCCAGCAGCCTCGAGACAGGTGGACCAACAGATACGCAGTATTTT	CASSLETGGPTDTQYF